The TCR beta chain under discussion was sequenced for a study of T cell clusters in autoimmune cytopenias. About the research overall: Per sample, median TRB depth was roughly 50,000 reads, yielding a median about 2,500 distinct clonotypes.

Study observations and caveats: Primary autoimmune cytopenia patients appeared to lack physiological T cell clusters present in healthy donors. TRB repertoire shifts in secondary cytopenia and chronic lymphocytic leukemia mostly reflected lymphoma, not autoimmunity.

One tube held mixed TRB-A and TRB-B primer pools for touch-down PCR. TCRdb reprocessed the multiplex PCR reads and reports one entry per CDR3 protein, with no DNA. Recorded for this sample: 8,000 to 10,000 distinct CDR3 sequences. Each sample's input was roughly 250 ng genomic DNA, 35,000 to 40,000 genome equivalents. By frequency, this clonotype is medium-sized (0.01 to 0.1%). No antigen is known for it. The clonotype originates from a human donor with an autoimmune cytopenia or autoimmune hepatitis (not recorded which). The specimen was peripheral blood.

The CDR3 sequence: CASSDKAGDGYTF. The V gene is TRBV6-1, the J gene TRBJ1-2; TCRdb's D call, TRBD1, is unchecked because there is no DNA. Germline CDR1 reads MNHNS; CDR2 reads SASEGT. This CDR3 contains 13 residues.